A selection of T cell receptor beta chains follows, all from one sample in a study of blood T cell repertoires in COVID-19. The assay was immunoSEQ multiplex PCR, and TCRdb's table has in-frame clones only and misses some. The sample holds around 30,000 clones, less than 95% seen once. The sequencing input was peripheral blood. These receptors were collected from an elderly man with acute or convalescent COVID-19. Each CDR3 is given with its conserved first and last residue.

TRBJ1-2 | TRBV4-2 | CASSQGGQGNYGYTF
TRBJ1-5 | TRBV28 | CASKIGQTNQPQHF
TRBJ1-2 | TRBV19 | CASSTGTDYGYTF
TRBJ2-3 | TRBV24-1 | CATGLQGSTDTQYF
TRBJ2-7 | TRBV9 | CASSFRDSGPYEQYF
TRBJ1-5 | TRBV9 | CASSARPGGDQPQHF
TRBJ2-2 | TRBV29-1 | CSVEPRGEAGELFF
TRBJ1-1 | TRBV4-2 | CASSQDDDYPAFF
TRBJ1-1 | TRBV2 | CASQPQGIVTEAFF
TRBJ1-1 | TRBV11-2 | CASSQSGTGTGEAFF
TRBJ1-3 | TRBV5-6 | CASSFGQTGNTIYF
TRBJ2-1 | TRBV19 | CASKEAGTYNEQFF
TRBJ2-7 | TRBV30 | CAWSVELAGSEQYF
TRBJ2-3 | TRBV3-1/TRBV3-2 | CASSRRLAGDNTDTQYF
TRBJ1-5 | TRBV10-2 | CASRVTGRGNQPQHF
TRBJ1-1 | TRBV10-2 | CASSGTTKNTEAFF
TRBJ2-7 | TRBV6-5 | CASGQWSTYEQYF
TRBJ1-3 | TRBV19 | CASSIDSSGNTIYF
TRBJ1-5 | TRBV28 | CASSYPGLNQPQHF
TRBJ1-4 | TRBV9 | CASSVDGWANEKLFF
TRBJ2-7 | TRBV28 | CASSPSGTGVYEQYF
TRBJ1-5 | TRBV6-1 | CASSEQDWQPQHF
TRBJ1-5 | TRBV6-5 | CASKRSRQFDQPQHF
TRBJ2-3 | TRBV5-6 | CASSLATSGGTDTQYF
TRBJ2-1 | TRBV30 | CAWSRGQGARGEQFF
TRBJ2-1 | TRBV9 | CASSAWTGIYNEQFF